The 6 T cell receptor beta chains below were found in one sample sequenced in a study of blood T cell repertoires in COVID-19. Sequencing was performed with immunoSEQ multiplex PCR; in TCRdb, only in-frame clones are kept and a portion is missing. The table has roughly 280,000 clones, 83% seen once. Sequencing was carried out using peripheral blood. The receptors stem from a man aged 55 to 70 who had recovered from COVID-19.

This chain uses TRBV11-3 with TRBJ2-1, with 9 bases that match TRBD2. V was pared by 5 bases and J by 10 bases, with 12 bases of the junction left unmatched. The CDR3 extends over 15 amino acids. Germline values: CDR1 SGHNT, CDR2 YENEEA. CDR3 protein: CASSPRVAGVREQFF. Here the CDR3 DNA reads TGTGCCAGCAGCCCCCGAGTAGCGGGAGTTCGGGAGCAGTTCTTC. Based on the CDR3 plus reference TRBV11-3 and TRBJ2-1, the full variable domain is EAGVVQSPRYKIIEKKQPVAFWCNPISGHNTLYWYLQNLGQGPELLIRYENEEAVDDSQLPKDRFSAERLKGVDSTLKIQPAELGDSAVYLCASSPRVAGVREQFFGPGTRLTVL.

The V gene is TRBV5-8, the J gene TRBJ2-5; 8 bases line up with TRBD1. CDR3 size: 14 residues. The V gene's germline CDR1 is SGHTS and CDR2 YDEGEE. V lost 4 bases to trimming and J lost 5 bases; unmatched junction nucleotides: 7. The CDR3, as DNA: TGTGCCAGCAGCACCGGACAGGGCAGGGAGACCCAGTACTTC. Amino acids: CASSTGQGRETQYF.

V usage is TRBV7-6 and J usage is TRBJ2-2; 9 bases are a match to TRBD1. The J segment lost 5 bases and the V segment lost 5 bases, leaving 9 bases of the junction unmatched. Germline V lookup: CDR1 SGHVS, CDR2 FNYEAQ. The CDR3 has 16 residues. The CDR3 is CASSRIQGAGTGELFF. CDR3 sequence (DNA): TGTGCCAGCAGCCGTATACAGGGGGCCGGAACCGGGGAGCTGTTTTTT.

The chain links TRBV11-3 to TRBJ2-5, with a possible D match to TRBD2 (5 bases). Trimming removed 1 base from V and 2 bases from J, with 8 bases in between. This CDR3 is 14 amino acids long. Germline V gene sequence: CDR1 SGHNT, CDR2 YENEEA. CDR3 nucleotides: TGTGCCAGCAGCTTAGGGACGGGACAAGAGACCCAGTACTTC. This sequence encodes CASSLGTGQETQYF.

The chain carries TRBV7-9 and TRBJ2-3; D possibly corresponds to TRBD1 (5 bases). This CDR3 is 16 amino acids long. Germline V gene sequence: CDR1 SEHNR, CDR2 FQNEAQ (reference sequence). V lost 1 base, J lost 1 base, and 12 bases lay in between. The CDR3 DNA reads TGTGCCAGCAGCTTAGGTGGGGCGCGAGGCACAGATACGCAGTATTTT. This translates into CASSLGGARGTDTQYF.

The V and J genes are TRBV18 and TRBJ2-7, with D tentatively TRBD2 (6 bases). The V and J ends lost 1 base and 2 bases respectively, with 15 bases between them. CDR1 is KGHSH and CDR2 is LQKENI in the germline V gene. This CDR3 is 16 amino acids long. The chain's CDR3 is CASSPRVGGIPYEQYF. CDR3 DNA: TGTGCCAGCTCACCACGGGTTGGCGGGATACCCTACGAGCAGTACTTC.